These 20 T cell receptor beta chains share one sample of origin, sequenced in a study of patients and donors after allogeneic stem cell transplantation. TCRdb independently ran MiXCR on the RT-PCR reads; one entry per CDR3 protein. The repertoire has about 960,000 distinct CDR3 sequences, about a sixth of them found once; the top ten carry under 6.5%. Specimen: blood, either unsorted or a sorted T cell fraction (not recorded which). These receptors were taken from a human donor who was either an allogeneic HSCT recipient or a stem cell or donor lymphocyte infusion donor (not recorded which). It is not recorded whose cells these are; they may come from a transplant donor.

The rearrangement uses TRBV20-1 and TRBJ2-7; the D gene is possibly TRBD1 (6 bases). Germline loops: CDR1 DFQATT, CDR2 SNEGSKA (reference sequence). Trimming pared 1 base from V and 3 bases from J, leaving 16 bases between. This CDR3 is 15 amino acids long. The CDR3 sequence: CSARVPGTPIYEQYF. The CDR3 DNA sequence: TGCAGTGCTAGAGTACCCGGGACACCGATCTACGAGCAGTACTTC.

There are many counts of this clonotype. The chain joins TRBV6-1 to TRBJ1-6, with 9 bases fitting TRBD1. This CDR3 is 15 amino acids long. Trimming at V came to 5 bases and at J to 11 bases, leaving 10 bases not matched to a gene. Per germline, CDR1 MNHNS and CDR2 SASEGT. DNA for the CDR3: TGTGCCAGCAGTACAGGGGACAGGGATGGTCCACCCCTCCACTTT. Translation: CASSTGDRDGPPLHF.

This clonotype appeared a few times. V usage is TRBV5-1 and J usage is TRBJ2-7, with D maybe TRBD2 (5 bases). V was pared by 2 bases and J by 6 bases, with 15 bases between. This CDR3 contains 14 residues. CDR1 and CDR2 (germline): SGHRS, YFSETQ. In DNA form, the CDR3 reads TGCGCCAGCAGCTTCGGGTCGGTTGAGGGCGAGCAGTACTTC. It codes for CASSFGSVEGEQYF.

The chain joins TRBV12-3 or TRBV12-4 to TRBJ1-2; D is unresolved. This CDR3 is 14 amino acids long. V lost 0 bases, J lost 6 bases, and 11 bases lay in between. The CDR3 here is CASSLAAGRDGYTF. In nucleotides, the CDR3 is TGTGCCAGCAGTTTAGCAGCGGGGAGGGATGGCTACACCTTC.

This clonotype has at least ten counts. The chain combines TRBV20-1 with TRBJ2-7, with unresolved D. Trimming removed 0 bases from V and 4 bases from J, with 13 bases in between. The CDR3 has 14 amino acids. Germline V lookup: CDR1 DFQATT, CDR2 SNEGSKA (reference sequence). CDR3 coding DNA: TGCAGTGCTAGAGATCAGGCGGCCTTTTACGAGCAGTACTTC. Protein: CSARDQAAFYEQYF.

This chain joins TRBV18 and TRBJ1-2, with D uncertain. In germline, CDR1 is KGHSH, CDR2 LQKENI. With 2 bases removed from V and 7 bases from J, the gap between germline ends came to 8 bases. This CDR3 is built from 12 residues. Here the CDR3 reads CASSPKAGGYTF. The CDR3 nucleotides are TGTGCCAGCTCACCAAAGGCGGGTGGCTACACCTTC.

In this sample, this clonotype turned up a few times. The CDR3 bases are TGTGCCAGCAGTTACCTTGGCCGTGGGGATACGCAGTATTTT. Amino acid sequence: CASSYLGRGDTQYF. The gene calls are TRBV6-5 and TRBJ2-3; D is undetermined. The germline CDR1 and CDR2 sequences are MNHEY and SVGAGI. V was pared by 2 bases and J by 6 bases, with 12 bases between. CDR3 length: 14 residues.

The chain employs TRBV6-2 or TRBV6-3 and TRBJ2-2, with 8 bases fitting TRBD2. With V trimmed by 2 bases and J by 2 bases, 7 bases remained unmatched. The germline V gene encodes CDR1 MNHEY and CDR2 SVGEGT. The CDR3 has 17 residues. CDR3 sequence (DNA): TGTGCCAGCAGTTACCTTGCCGGGGGGGGAAACACCGGGGAGCTGTTTTTT. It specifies CASSYLAGGGNTGELFF.

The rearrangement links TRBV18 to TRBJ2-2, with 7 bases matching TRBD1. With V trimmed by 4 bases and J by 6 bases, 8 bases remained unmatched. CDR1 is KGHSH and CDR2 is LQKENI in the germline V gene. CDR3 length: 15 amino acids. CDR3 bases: TGTGCCAGCTCACTACCTTTCGGGACAGCCGGGGAGCTGTTTTTT. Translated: CASSLPFGTAGELFF.

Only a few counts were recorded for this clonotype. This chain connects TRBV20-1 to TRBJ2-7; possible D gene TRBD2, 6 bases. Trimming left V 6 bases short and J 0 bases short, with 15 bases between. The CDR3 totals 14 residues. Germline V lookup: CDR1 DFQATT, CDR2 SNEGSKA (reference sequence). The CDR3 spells CSAAGILSSYEQYF. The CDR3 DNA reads TGCAGTGCGGCGGGGATCCTTAGCTCCTACGAGCAGTACTTC.

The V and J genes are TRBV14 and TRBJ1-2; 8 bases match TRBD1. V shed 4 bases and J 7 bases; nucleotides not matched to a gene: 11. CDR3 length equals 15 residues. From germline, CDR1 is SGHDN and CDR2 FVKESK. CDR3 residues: CASSPWTGKAAGYTF. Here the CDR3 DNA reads TGTGCCAGCAGCCCCTGGACAGGGAAGGCCGCTGGCTACACCTTC.

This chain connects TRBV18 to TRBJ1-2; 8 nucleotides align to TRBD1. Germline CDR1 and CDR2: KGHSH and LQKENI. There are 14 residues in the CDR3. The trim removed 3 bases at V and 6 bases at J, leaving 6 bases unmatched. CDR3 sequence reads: CASSPSGGADGYTF. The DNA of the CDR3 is TGTGCCAGCTCACCGTCAGGGGGCGCGGATGGCTACACCTTC.

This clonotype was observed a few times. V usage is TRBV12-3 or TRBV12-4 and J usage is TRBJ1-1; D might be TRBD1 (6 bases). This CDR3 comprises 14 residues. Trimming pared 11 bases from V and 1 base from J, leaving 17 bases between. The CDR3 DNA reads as TGTGCCGCGAGACAAAGGACAGAGAACACTGAAGCTTTCTTT. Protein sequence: CAARQRTENTEAFF.

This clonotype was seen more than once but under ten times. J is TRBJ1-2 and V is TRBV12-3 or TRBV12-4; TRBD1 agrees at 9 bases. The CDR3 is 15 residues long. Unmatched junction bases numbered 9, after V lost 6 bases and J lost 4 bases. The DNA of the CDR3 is TGTGCCAGCAGGCCCACTTGGGACAGGGTCTATGGCTACACCTTC. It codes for CASRPTWDRVYGYTF.

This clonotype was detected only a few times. CDR3 nucleotides: TGTGCCAGCAGCGGCGGACAGGGGATCTACGAGCAGTACTTC. It translates to CASSGGQGIYEQYF. The gene calls are TRBV5-6 and TRBJ2-7; 9 bases map to TRBD1. Germline V lookup: CDR1 SGHDT, CDR2 YYEEEE. V was pared by 4 bases and J by 3 bases, with 5 bases of the junction left unmatched. This CDR3 has 14 amino acids.

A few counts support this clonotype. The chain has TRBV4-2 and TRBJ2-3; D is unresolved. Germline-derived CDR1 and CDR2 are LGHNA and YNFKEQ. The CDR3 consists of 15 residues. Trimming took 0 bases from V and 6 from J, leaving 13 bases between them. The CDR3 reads CASSQETEGWDTQYF. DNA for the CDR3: TGTGCCAGCAGCCAAGAGACGGAAGGGTGGGATACGCAGTATTTT.

The CDR3 region is CASLTLVGRVLYEQYF. DNA for the CDR3: TGTGCCAGCCTTACCCTTGTGGGGAGAGTACTCTACGAGCAGTACTTC. V and J are TRBV6-2 or TRBV6-3 and TRBJ2-7; the D gene is possibly TRBD2 (5 bases). This CDR3 has 16 residues. V was shortened by 8 bases and J by 3 bases, with 23 bases between the two germline ends. Germline CDR1 and CDR2: MNHEY and SVGEGT.

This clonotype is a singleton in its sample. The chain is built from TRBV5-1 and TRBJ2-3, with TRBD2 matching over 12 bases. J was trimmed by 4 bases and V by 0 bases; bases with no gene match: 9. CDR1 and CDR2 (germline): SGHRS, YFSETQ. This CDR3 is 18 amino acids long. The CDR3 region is CASSLAGMGLAGADTQYF. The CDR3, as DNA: TGCGCCAGCAGCTTGGCGGGAATGGGACTAGCGGGCGCAGATACGCAGTATTTT.

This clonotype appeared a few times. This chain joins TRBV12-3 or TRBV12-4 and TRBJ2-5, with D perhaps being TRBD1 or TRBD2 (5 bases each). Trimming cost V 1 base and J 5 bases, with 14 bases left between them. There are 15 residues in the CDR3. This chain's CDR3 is CASSLEAGARETQYF. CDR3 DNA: TGTGCCAGCAGTTTAGAAGCCGGGGCGAGGGAGACCCAGTACTTC.

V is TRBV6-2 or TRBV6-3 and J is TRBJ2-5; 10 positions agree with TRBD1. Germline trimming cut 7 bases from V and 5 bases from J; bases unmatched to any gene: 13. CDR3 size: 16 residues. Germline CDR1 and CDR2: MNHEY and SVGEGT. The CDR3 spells CASMAGDRGSAETQYF. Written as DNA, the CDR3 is TGTGCCAGCATGGCCGGGGACAGGGGCAGTGCGGAGACCCAGTACTTC.